This T cell receptor beta chain was obtained from a study of graft-versus-host responses after intestinal transplantation (dated by TCRdb to the early 2020s). About the investigation overall: Recipients received multivisceral, liver-intestinal, or isolated intestinal transplants. Rather than going through the commercial service, samples from three later patients were sequenced in-house on an Illumina MiSeq and processed with MiXCR. Graft-versus-host and host-versus-graft alloreactive T cell clones were tracked in the graft, circulation and bone marrow after intestinal transplantation using bulk TCR-beta CDR3 sequencing. Every recipient was given anti-thymocyte globulin induction, followed by 2 to 4 years of maintenance tacrolimus and steroids. Of the 20 to 30 intestinal transplant recipients enrolled in the cohort, one of whom was a retransplant, a few patients without pretransplant specimens were excluded. To identify alloreactive clones, pre-transplant mixed lymphocyte reaction products were sequenced and then compared with unstimulated pre-transplant donor and recipient T cells. Donor T cell macrochimerism was defined as a peak of at least 4% donor T cells among recipient peripheral blood mononuclear cells. Overall results and qualifications from the work: The conclusions were limited by the relatively low number and heterogeneity of the intestinal transplant patients. GvH clones were detected in recipient bone marrow, and some appeared earlier in ileal mucosa or blood, consistent with an intestinal mucosal origin. Patients with donor T cell macrochimerism had high GvH to HvG T cell clonal ratios in their allografts. Early after transplant, peak levels of circulating GvH clones were found to be associated with declines in HvG clones.

Trimming at the junction amounts to 6 bases on V and 4 bases on J, and the germline ends lie 10 bases apart. The CDR3 holds 13 amino acids from the cysteine to the phenylalanine. CDR3 DNA only is kept here, 39 bases in frame from base 1. The germline V gene (reference sequence) provides CDR1 MNHNY and CDR2 SVGAGI. Library method: the immunoSEQ multiplex PCR assay. In most patients, genomic DNA was isolated using the Qiagen DNeasy Blood and Tissue Kit and sent frozen to Adaptive Biotechnologies for TCR sequencing. High-throughput TCR-beta CDR3 sequencing of genomic DNA from most patients was performed by Adaptive Biotechnologies. Per the source publication's procedure: TCR sequencing data were retrieved from Adaptive's ImmunoSEQ software for about 17 patients, whereas a few other patients were processed with MiXCR and VDJtools. To correct CD4 versus CD8 sorting errors, any sequence found in both subsets at a frequency ratio below 5:1 was removed. Because the origin of CDR3 nucleotide sequences shared between donor and recipient could not be assigned, those sequences were removed. Alloreactive clones required at least 2-fold expansion over unstimulated cells and minimum CFSE-low frequency of 0.002% (template counts) or 0.001% (read counts). Clones detected in sequenced pre-transplant spleen, lymph node, or MLR CFSE-low populations of the donor or recipient were defined as mappable. The cumulative frequency of alloreactive clones was calculated as a percentage of all sequences, weighted by copy number. In TCRdb, the immuneACCESS table is reduced to in-frame sequences with V and J assigned. These tables do not hold every clone; where another copy was compared, an unresolved V gene accounts for under half, and the others remain unexplained. Clonal size and the V and J genes are those of that table, whereas D and trimming came from the DNA. This sample holds around 90,000 clones; 85% to 95% were observed only once. The leading ten clones occupy approximately 0.07% of the sample.

For this clone: Its antigen target is currently unknown. No base-level quality is on record; no much larger clone is a single base apart.

This specimen's time point label, interpreted: cells obtained before transplantation from donor or recipient. CD3+CD4+ and CD3+CD8+ populations were FACS-sorted from unstimulated pre-transplant donor and recipient cells taken from spleen or lymph nodes. Sequenced here: unstimulated CD8+ T cells sorted from spleen or lymph node cells, sampled before transplant. This clonotype was obtained from a human donor who was the organ donor for an intestinal transplant. Recombination connected TRBV6-6 to TRBJ1-5; 5 matching bases give a weak D call of TRBD1. This receptor carries the CDR3 CASSQDSNQPQHF. The DNA reads as follows: TGTGCCAGCAGCCAAGACAGTAATCAGCCCCAGCATTTT.